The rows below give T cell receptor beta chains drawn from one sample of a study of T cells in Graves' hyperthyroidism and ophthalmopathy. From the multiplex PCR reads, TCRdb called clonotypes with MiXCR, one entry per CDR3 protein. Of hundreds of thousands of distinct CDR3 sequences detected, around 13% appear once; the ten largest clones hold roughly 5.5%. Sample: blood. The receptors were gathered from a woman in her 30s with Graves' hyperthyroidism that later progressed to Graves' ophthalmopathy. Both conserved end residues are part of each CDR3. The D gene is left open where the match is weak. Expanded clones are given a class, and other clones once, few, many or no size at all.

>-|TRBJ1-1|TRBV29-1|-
TGCAGCGTTGAACAGAGGGAAGCTTTCTTT
CSVEQREAFF
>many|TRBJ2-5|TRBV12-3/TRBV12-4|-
TGTGCCAGCAGTCCCAAAGAGACCCAGTACTTC
CASSPKETQYF
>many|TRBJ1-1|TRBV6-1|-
TGTGCCAGCAGTTTCAGGGTAAGAGGGACTGAAGCTTTCTTT
CASSFRVRGTEAFF
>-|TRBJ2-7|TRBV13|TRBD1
TGTGCCAGCAGCCCGCGGACAGGGGGGGTCCACGAGCAGTACTTC
CASSPRTGGVHEQYF
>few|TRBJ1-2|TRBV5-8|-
TGTGCCAGCAGCTCCATGGGGAGTCCTAACTATGGCTACACCTTC
CASSSMGSPNYGYTF
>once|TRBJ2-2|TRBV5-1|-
TGCGCCAGCGGCCCGGCCCCAGGATCCACCGGGGAGCTGTTTTTT
CASGPAPGSTGELFF
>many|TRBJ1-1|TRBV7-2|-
TGTGCCAGCAGCTTAGGGGGTGTTGACACTGAAGCTTTCTTT
CASSLGGVDTEAFF
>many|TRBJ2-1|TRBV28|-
TGTGCCAGCAGTTCAAACTCTAGGGCTCTAAATGAGCAGTTCTTC
CASSSNSRALNEQFF
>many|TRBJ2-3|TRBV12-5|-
TGTGCTAGTGGTTTGGCCGAAGGGGAGTCCGCAGATACGCAGTATTTT
CASGLAEGESADTQYF
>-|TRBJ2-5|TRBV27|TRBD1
TGTGCCAGCAGCTACCATCCCGGGACAGGGTGGTTAGAGACCCAGTACTTC
CASSYHPGTGWLETQYF
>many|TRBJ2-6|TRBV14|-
TGTGCCAGCAGCCATTTAGCTGGGGCCAACGTCCTGACTTTC
CASSHLAGANVLTF
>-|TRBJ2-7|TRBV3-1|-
TGTGCCAGCAGCCAAGCGAACGGGTACGAGCAGTACTTC
CASSQANGYEQYF
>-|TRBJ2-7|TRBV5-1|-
TGCGCCAGCAGCCTTGGACCTAGCCGGGAACAATTCTACGAGCAGTACTTC
CASSLGPSREQFYEQYF
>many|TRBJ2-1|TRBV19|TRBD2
TGTGCCAGTGGGACTAGCGGCAACAATGAGCAGTTCTTC
CASGTSGNNEQFF
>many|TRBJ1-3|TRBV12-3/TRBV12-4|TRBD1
TGTGCCAGCAGGACAGGGGGAACTACTGGAAACACCATATATTTT
CASRTGGTTGNTIYF
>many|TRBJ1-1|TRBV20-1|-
TGCAGTGCTCAAGAGGTCCCCCAAGCTTTCTTT
CSAQEVPQAFF
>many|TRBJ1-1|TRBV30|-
TGTGCCTGGAATGAAGGGGACGTAGGCACTGAAGCTTTCTTT
CAWNEGDVGTEAFF
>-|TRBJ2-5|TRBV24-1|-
TGTGCCACCAGTGCCCTCGACGGAATAGAGACCCAGTACTTC
CATSALDGIETQYF
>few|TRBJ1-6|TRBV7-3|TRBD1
TGTGGCGCGGCCACAGGGGGAAATTCACCCCTCCACTTT
CGAATGGNSPLHF
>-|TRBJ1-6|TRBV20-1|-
TGCAGTGCCGGGACTCCCCTCCACTTT
CSAGTPLHF
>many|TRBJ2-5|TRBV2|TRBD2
TGTGCCAGCAGTGAAGCGCTATTGCGGGAGAGAGGAGAGACCCAGTACTTC
CASSEALLRERGETQYF
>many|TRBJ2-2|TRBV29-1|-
TGCAGCGTTGAGTTCGGGGACACCGGGGAGCTGTTTTTT
CSVEFGDTGELFF
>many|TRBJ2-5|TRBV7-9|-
TGTGCCAGCAGCTTAACGGGTCAGAAGACCCAGTACTTC
CASSLTGQKTQYF
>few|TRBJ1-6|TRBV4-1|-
TGCGCCAGCAGCCAAGATTGGGACTCACCCCTCCACTTT
CASSQDWDSPLHF
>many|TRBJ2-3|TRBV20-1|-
TGCAGTGCTAGTTCGAAGAGCGTATACGCAGATACGCAGTATTTT
CSASSKSVYADTQYF
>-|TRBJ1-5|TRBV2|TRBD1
TGTGCCAGTGGGACAGGGAAGGGCCAGCCCCAGCATTTT
CASGTGKGQPQHF
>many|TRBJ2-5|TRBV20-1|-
TGCAGTGCTAGAGACCAGCCGGGGGTCGGGGAGACCCAGTACTTC
CSARDQPGVGETQYF
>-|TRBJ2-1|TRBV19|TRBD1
TGTGCCAGTAGTATCGCCGGGACAGGGGGCCCTGAGCAGTTCTTC
CASSIAGTGGPEQFF
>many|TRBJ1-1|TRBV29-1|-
TGCAGCGTTGTGGGGGGCGGAGAAGCTTTCTTT
CSVVGGGEAFF
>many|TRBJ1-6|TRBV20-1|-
TGCAGTGCTAGACTCGCTGGACAGCTAAATAATTCACCCCTCCACTTT
CSARLAGQLNNSPLHF
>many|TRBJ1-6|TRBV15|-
TGTGCCACCAGCAGAGATCGAGCTCAAAGATCACCCCTCCACTTT
CATSRDRAQRSPLHF